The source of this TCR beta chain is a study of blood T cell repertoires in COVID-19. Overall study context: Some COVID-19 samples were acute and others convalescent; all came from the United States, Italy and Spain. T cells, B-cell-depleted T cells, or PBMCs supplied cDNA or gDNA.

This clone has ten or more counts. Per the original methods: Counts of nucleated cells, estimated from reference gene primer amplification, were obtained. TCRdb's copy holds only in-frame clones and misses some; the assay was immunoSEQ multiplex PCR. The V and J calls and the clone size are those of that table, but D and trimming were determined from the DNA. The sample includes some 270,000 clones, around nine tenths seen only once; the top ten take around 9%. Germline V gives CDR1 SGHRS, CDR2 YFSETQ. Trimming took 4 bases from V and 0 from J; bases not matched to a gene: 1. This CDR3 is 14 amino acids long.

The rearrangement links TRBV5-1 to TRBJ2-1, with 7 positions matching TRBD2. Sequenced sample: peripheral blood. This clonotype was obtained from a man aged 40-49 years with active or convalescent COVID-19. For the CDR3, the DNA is TGCGCCAGCAGCCGGGGGGACTCCTACAATGAGCAGTTCTTC. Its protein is CASSRGDSYNEQFF.